This T cell receptor beta chain was identified during a study of siplizumab effects on memory and regulatory T cells. Assays examined about 100,000 TCR templates per sample. Clones were sequenced by immunoSEQ multiplex PCR, and TCRdb holds only the in-frame ones, with some missing. This sample carries some 110,000 clones, roughly 94% of them seen once, and the ten largest clones take about 1.8%. The CDR3 covers 13 residues. The junction had 3 bases not matched to a gene; V was cut back by 5 bases and J by 3 bases. From germline, CDR1 is MRHNA and CDR2 SNTAGT. A word on this clone: Its antigen is unidentified.

Study-wide points: Roughly 75-97% of proliferating CD4+ or CD8+ clones lacked an assignable naive or memory phenotype.

This sequence was found in a human donor in good health. The sample was non-Treg CD4+ T cells sorted from blood. The chain employs TRBV6-4 and TRBJ2-7, with 8 bases fitting TRBD1. CDR3 sequence (DNA): TGTGCCAGCAGTTTACAGGGGGGCTACGAGCAGTACTTC. It encodes CASSLQGGYEQYF.